Following are 28 T cell receptor beta chains from one sample sequenced in a study of response to subunit inactivated influenza vaccine. TCRdb called the RT-PCR reads again in MiXCR, with one record for every CDR3 protein. The sample lists 650,000 to 700,000 distinct CDR3 sequences, less than 20% seen once, with roughly 12% in the top ten. The sample consisted of PBMCs from blood, taken about 13 days after vaccination. The receptors derive from a man aged 50-59 years who received an inactivated influenza vaccine.

The sample holds a few counts of this clonotype. The J gene is TRBJ2-1, the V gene TRBV20-1, with TRBD2 as a possible D gene (6 bases). The CDR3 length is 14 residues. V lost 7 bases to trimming and J lost 6 bases, with 19 bases between them. Germline loops: CDR1 DFQATT, CDR2 SNEGSKA (reference sequence). CDR3 bases: TGCAGTGTTTCAAAGGGAGGCGTTGGCAATGAGCAGTTCTTC. Its protein is CSVSKGGVGNEQFF.

The chain links TRBV12-3 or TRBV12-4 to TRBJ2-7; the D gene could be TRBD1 or TRBD2 (5 bases each). The ends were cut back, 1 base at V and 3 bases at J, with 19 bases in the middle. CDR3 length: 17 residues. The CDR3 nucleotides are TGTGCCAGCAGTTTAGTAGGTTTTGGGACGATACACTACGAGCAGTACTTC. It codes for CASSLVGFGTIHYEQYF.

The chain links TRBV4-3 to TRBJ2-1, with 10 bases lining up with TRBD2. The CDR3 sequence is 14 residues long. Unmatched junction bases numbered 3, after V lost 0 bases and J lost 10 bases. Germline lookup yields CDR1 LGHNA and CDR2 YSLEER. The CDR3 nucleotides are TGCGCCAGCAGCCAAGATATGGGACTAGCGGAGCAGTTCTTC. The encoded protein is CASSQDMGLAEQFF.

This clonotype turned up a few times. The V and J genes are TRBV29-1 and TRBJ1-2; D gene uncertain. This CDR3 region has 11 residues. V shed 7 bases and J shed 5 bases, with 11 bases lying between them. Germline V lookup: CDR1 SQVTM, CDR2 ANQGSEA. CDR3 DNA sequence: TGCAGCGGGCAGGCCGTATATGGCTACACCTTC. As protein: CSGQAVYGYTF.

This clonotype was seen a few times. The chain couples TRBV20-1 to TRBJ2-5; D is unresolved. The CDR3 length is 13 residues. Trimming took off 3 bases at V and 3 bases at J, with 11 bases between the two ends. Germline V gene sequence: CDR1 DFQATT, CDR2 SNEGSKA (reference sequence). As DNA, the CDR3 is TGCAGTGCTAGGTTGTCAGAAAAAGAGACCCAGTACTTC. Its translation is CSARLSEKETQYF.

This chain joins TRBV6-2 or TRBV6-3 and TRBJ2-7, with no clear D. V gave up 8 bases and J gave up 3 bases, with 26 bases separating them. The CDR3 runs to 17 residues. Germline loops: CDR1 MNHEY, CDR2 SVGEGT. The CDR3 DNA follows: TGTGCCAGCCTTCCAGGAAATCCAACGTTATATGACTACGAGCAGTACTTC. This translates into CASLPGNPTLYDYEQYF.

This chain joins TRBV20-1 and TRBJ2-1, with 9 bases identical to TRBD2. Germline assignment: CDR1 DFQATT and CDR2 SNEGSKA (reference sequence). The length of the CDR3 is 15 residues. The ends lost 2 bases at V and 12 bases at J; junction bases unmatched: 14. This CDR3 reads CSARIPGLANTVQFF. CDR3 bases: TGCAGTGCTAGAATCCCGGGACTAGCTAATACTGTGCAGTTCTTC.

This clonotype was seen only a few times. The chain couples TRBV7-6 to TRBJ2-7, with 9 nucleotides matching TRBD2. The CDR3 totals 15 residues. Trimming removed 1 base from V and 2 bases from J; junction bases left unmatched: 3. Looked up from germline, CDR1 is SGHVS and CDR2 is FNYEAQ. The CDR3 DNA reads TGTGCCAGCAGCTTAGGTAGCGGGAGAACCTACGAGCAGTACTTC. Translation: CASSLGSGRTYEQYF.

In this sample, this clonotype turned up a few times. This sequence joins TRBV2 and TRBJ2-7, with D possibly matching TRBD2 (6 bases). Per the germline V gene, CDR1 is SNHLY and CDR2 is FYNNEI. Trimming shortened V by 6 bases and J by 0 bases, and 15 bases separated the two germline ends. This CDR3 region has 15 residues. The CDR3 is CASSPLALSSYEQYF. The CDR3 region has the DNA TGTGCCAGCAGCCCACTAGCATTGAGCTCCTACGAGCAGTACTTC.

This chain joins TRBV2 and TRBJ2-1; weak D call: TRBD1 (6 bases). Per germline, CDR1 SNHLY and CDR2 FYNNEI. The CDR3 runs 15 residues. V lost 6 bases and J lost 0, with 12 bases in between. CDR3 region: CASSEGVSSYNEQFF. In nucleotides, the CDR3 is TGTGCCAGCAGCGAGGGGGTGAGCTCCTACAATGAGCAGTTCTTC. Complete variable domain (other parts from reference TRBV2 and TRBJ2-1): EPEVTQTPSHQVTQMGQEVILRCVPISNHLYFYWYRQILGQKVEFLVSFYNNEISEKSEIFDDQFSVERPDGSNFTLKIRSTKLEDSAMYFCASSEGVSSYNEQFFGPGTRLTVL.

This clonotype was counted a few times. The chain carries TRBV4-3 and TRBJ2-7, with D perhaps matching TRBD1 or TRBD2 (5 bases each). V was pared by 0 bases and J by 4 bases, with 16 bases between. This CDR3 comprises 16 residues. Germline V gives CDR1 LGHNA, CDR2 YSLEER. The CDR3 reads CASSQDQSLDRYEQYF. CDR3 bases: TGCGCCAGCAGCCAAGACCAATCACTAGACAGATACGAGCAGTACTTC.

Only a few counts were recorded for this clonotype. The V and J genes are TRBV6-5 and TRBJ2-2; 9 bases line up with TRBD1. CDR3 size: 17 residues. J lost 3 bases, V lost 1 base, and 6 bases had no gene match. Germline lookup yields CDR1 MNHEY and CDR2 SVGAGI. CDR3 amino acids: CASSYYRGRPHTGELFF. In nucleotides, the CDR3 is TGTGCCAGCAGTTACTACAGGGGGCGTCCCCACACCGGGGAGCTGTTTTTT.

In this sample, this clonotype turned up many times. This chain joins TRBV12-3 or TRBV12-4 and TRBJ1-5; D call uncertain. The ends were cut back, 3 bases at V and 2 bases at J, with 11 bases in the middle. The CDR3 contains 15 residues. CDR3 sequence (DNA): TGTGCCAGCAGTTTTGAGGGTGGTGGCAATCAGCCCCAGCATTTT. It is translated as CASSFEGGGNQPQHF.

There are a few counts of this clonotype. The rearrangement uses TRBV15 and TRBJ1-3; no clear D gene. This CDR3 region has 15 residues. Germline V CDR1 and CDR2: LNHNV, YYDKDF (reference sequence). The ends were cut back, 1 base at V and 2 bases at J, with 9 bases in the middle. CDR3 amino acids: CATSRVSVPGNTIYF. The CDR3 bases are TGTGCCACCAGCAGAGTGTCGGTTCCTGGAAACACCATATATTTT. Supplemented by reference TRBV15 and TRBJ1-3, the full variable domain reads DAMVIQNPRYQVTQFGKPVTLSCSQTLNHNVMYWYQQKSSQAPKLLFHYYDKDFNNEADTPDNFQSRRPNTSFCFLDIRSPGLGDTAMYLCATSRVSVPGNTIYFGEGSWLTVV.

As for this clonotype: Germline is not matched at one junction end, which may reflect a read error. This sequence joins TRBV7-7 and TRBJ2-2, with D perhaps TRBD1 (6 bases). The germline CDR1 and CDR2 sequences are SSHAT and FNYEAQ (reference sequence). The CDR3 consists of 15 residues. The CDR3 sequence: CASSQDSANTGELFF. CDR3 bases: TGTGCTAGCAGCCAGGACAGCGCGAACACCGGGGAGCTGTTTTTT.

A few counts support this clonotype. The J gene is TRBJ2-3, the V gene TRBV10-3, with TRBD2 matching over 8 bases. From germline, CDR1 is ENHRY and CDR2 SYGVKD. V lost 4 bases, J lost 3 bases, and 6 bases stayed unmatched. This CDR3 is 15 amino acids long. CDR3 sequence reads: CAISVSGGNTDTQYF. DNA of the CDR3: TGTGCCATCAGTGTCAGCGGGGGTAATACAGATACGCAGTATTTT.

The table lists this clonotype with a few counts. The chain links TRBV19 to TRBJ2-2; no firm D call. Trimming shortened V by 4 bases and J by 1 base, and 7 bases separated the two germline ends. The CDR3 consists of 14 residues. The germline CDR1 and CDR2 sequences are LNHDA and SQIVND (reference sequence). The CDR3 reads CASSKMGNTGELFF. The CDR3, as DNA: TGTGCCAGTAGTAAGATGGGGAACACCGGGGAGCTGTTTTTT. The complete variable domain, with remaining parts taken from reference TRBV19 and TRBJ2-2, reads DGGITQSPKYLFRKEGQNVTLSCEQNLNHDAMYWYRQDPGQGLRLIYYSQIVNDFQKGDIAEGYSVSREKKESFPLTVTSAQKNPTAFYLCASSKMGNTGELFFGEGSRLTVL.

The gene calls are TRBV9 and TRBJ2-1; tentatively, D is TRBD2 (7 bases). CDR1 is SGDLS, CDR2 YYNGEE, per germline. Trimming cost V 4 bases and J 5 bases, with 19 bases left between them. This CDR3 is built from 16 residues. CDR3 in DNA: TGTGCCAGCAGCCGCTACGCGGGGGCGCGGGACAATGAGCAGTTCTTC. This encodes CASSRYAGARDNEQFF.

The rearrangement joins TRBV20-1 to TRBJ1-5, with D perhaps matching TRBD1 (5 bases). Germline loops: CDR1 DFQATT, CDR2 SNEGSKA (reference sequence). V was trimmed by 7 bases and J by 9 bases, leaving 19 bases between them. The CDR3 contains 13 residues. This CDR3 reads CSVTPPSQGPQHF. DNA of the CDR3: TGCAGTGTCACGCCGCCAAGTCAGGGGCCCCAGCATTTT.

This chain joins TRBV20-1 and TRBJ1-2; D is uncertain. Trimming pared 0 bases from V and 2 bases from J, leaving 7 bases between. Germline CDR1 reads DFQATT; CDR2 reads SNEGSKA (reference sequence). This CDR3 contains 13 residues. The CDR3 DNA follows: TGCAGTGCTAGAGATAAAAGGAACTATGGCTACACCTTC. This translates into CSARDKRNYGYTF.

This clonotype was recorded a few times. The chain joins TRBV5-1 to TRBJ2-6; no firm D call. V was shortened by 1 base and J by 0 bases, with 14 bases between the two germline ends. CDR1 and CDR2 (germline): SGHRS, YFSETQ. This CDR3 is 18 amino acids long. CDR3 protein: CASSLKFSAVSGANVLTF. The CDR3 DNA sequence: TGCGCCAGCAGCTTGAAGTTTTCTGCAGTCTCTGGGGCCAACGTCCTGACTTTC.

In this sample, this clonotype turned up many times. The chain joins TRBV7-2 to TRBJ1-6; TRBD1 matches at 9 bases. This CDR3 has 13 amino acids. Germline V lookup: CDR1 SGHTA, CDR2 FQGNSA. V lost 6 bases to trimming and J lost 9 bases; unmatched junction nucleotides: 3. The CDR3 spells CASSVDRGSPLHF. CDR3 nucleotides: TGTGCCAGCAGTGTGGACAGGGGTTCACCCCTCCACTTT.

This chain joins TRBV7-2 and TRBJ2-7; 7 bases map to TRBD1. This CDR3 region has 14 residues. The germline V gene encodes CDR1 SGHTA and CDR2 FQGNSA. After removal of 3 bases from V and 0 bases from J, the junction contained 2 bases not matched to a gene. The CDR3, as DNA: TGTGCCAGCAGCTTTGGGACAGACTCCTACGAGCAGTACTTC. It codes for CASSFGTDSYEQYF.

The chain uses TRBV6-5 and TRBJ2-5; 8 bases map to TRBD1. CDR3 length: 15 amino acids. With 7 bases clipped from V and 5 bases from J, the junction kept 12 bases outside the gene matches. The germline V gene has CDR1 MNHEY and CDR2 SVGAGI. As DNA, the CDR3 is TGTGCCAGCACCTACTCGACAGGGGCCCTCGAGACCCAGTACTTC. This translates into CASTYSTGALETQYF.

The V and J genes are TRBV7-9 and TRBJ1-1; 9 nucleotides match TRBD1. J lost 7 bases, V lost 4 bases, and 4 bases had no gene match. CDR3 size: 13 residues. Germline V CDR1 and CDR2: SEHNR, FQNEAQ (reference sequence). DNA of the CDR3: TGTGCCAGCAGCTCACAGGGGGCTAATGAAGCTTTCTTT. As protein: CASSSQGANEAFF.

This clonotype has just a few counts. The V call is TRBV5-6, the J call TRBJ2-7, with TRBD1 identical over 9 bases. Germline V gene lookup returns CDR1 SGHDT and CDR2 YYEEEE. The V and J ends lost 1 base and 7 bases, in that order; junction bases with no gene match: 3. CDR3 length: 13 residues. The CDR3 loop reads CASSLPDRGEQYF. In DNA, the CDR3 is TGTGCCAGCAGCTTGCCGGACAGGGGTGAGCAGTACTTC.

In its sample, this clonotype was seen many times. This sequence joins TRBV12-3 or TRBV12-4 and TRBJ2-7; 8 bases align to TRBD2. The CDR3 spans 14 residues. The ends lost 5 bases at V and 3 bases at J; junction bases unmatched: 6. This CDR3 is CASSLSGGNYEQYF. DNA of the CDR3: TGTGCCAGCAGTCTCAGCGGGGGTAACTACGAGCAGTACTTC.

The chain links TRBV5-1 to TRBJ2-3; TRBD2 matches 10 bases. Trimming removed 3 bases from V and 4 bases from J; junction bases left unmatched: 8. There are 16 residues in the CDR3. In germline, CDR1 is SGHRS, CDR2 YFSETQ. Written as DNA, the CDR3 is TGCGCCAGCAGCTCCGAAGCGGGAGGGTTGGCAGATACGCAGTATTTT. This gives the protein CASSSEAGGLADTQYF.